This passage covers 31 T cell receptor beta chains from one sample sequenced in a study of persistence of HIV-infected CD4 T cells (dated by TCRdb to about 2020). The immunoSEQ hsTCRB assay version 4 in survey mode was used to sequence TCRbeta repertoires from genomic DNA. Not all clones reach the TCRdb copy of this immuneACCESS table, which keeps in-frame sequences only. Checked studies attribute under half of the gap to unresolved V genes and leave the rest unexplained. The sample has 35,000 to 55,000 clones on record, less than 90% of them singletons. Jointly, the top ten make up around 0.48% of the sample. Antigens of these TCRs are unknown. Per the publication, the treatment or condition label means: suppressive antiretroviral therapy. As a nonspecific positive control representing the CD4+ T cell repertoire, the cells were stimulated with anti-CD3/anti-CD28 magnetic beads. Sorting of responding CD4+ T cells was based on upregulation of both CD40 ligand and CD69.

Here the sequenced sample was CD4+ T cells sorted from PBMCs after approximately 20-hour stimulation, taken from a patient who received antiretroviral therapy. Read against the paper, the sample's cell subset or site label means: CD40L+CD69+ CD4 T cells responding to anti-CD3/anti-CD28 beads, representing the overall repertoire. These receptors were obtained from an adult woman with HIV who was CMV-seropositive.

CDR3 bases: TGTGCCAGCAGCTTGGAGAGAAACTACAATGAGCAGTTCTTC. As protein: CASSLERNYNEQFF. The rearrangement links TRBV5-6 to TRBJ2-1; D remains unclear. V lost 0 bases and J lost 3, with 7 bases in between. The CDR3 covers 14 residues. Germline assignment: CDR1 SGHDT and CDR2 YYEEEE.

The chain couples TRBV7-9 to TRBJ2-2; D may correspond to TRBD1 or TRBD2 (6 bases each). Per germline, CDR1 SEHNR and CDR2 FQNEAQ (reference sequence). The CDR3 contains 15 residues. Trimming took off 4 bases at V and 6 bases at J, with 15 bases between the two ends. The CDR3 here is CASSWGTSGAGELFF. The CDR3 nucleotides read TGTGCCAGCAGCTGGGGGACATCGGGAGCCGGGGAGCTGTTTTTT. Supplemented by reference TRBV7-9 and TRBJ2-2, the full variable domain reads DTGVSQNPRHKITKRGQNVTFRCDPISEHNRLYWYRQTLGQGPEFLTYFQNEAQLEKSRLLSDRFSAERPKGSFSTLEIQRTEQGDSAMYLCASSWGTSGAGELFFGEGSRLTVL.

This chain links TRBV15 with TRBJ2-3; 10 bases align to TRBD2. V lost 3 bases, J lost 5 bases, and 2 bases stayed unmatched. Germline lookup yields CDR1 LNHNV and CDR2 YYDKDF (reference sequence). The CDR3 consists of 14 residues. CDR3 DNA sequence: TGTGCCACCAGCAGGGGACTAGCGCAAGATACGCAGTATTTT. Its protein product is CATSRGLAQDTQYF.

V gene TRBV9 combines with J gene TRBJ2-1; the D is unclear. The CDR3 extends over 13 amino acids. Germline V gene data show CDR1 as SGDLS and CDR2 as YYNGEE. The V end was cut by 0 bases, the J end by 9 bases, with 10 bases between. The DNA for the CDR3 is TGTGCCAGCAGCGTAGGGCCAGGCGCTGAGCAGTTCTTC. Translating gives CASSVGPGAEQFF.

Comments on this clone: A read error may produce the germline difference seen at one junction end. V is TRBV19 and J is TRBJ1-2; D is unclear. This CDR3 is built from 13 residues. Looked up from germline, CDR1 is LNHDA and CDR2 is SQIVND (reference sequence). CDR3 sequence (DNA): TGTGCCAGTAGCCTAGGATGGAACTATGGCCACACCTTC. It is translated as CASSLGWNYGHTF.

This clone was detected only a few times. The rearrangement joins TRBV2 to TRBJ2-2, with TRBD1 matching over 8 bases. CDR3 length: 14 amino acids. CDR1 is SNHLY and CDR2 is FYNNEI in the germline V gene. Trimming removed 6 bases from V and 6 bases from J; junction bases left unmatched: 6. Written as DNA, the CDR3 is TGTGCCAGCAGAGCCCAGGGGGCGGCCGGGGAGCTGTTTTTT. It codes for CASRAQGAAGELFF.

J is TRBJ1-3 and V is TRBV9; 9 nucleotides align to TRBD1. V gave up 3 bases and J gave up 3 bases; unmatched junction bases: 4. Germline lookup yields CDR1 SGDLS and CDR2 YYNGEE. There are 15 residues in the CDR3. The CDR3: CASSGQGVGGNTIYF. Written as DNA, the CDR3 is TGTGCCAGCAGCGGACAGGGGGTAGGTGGAAACACCATATATTTT. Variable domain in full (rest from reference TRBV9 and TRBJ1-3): DSGVTQTPKHLITATGQRVTLRCSPRSGDLSVYWYQQSLDQGLQFLIQYYNGEERAKGNILERFSAQQFPDLHSELNLSSLELGDSALYFCASSGQGVGGNTIYFGEGSWLTVV.

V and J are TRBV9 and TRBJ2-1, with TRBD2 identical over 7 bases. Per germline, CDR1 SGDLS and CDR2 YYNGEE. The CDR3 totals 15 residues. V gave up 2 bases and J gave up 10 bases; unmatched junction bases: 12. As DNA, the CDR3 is TGTGCCAGCAGCGTTACTAGCGCTCCCCGGGAGGAGCAGTTCTTC. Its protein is CASSVTSAPREEQFF.

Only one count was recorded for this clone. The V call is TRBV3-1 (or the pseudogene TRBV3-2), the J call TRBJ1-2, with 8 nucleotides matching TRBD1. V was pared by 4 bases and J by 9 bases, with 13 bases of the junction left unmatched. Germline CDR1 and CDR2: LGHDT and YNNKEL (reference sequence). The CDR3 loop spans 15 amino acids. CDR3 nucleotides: TGTGCCAGCAGCCTACGGACAGGGTCTCTGATACGCTACACCTTC. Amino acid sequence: CASSLRTGSLIRYTF.

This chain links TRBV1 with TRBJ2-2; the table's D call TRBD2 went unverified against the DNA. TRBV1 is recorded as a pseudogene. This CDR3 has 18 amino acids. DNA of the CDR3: TGCACCAGCAGCCAAGGAACTAGCGGGGGCCGATCCACCGGGGAGCTGTTTTTT. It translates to CTSSQGTSGGRSTGELFF.

CDR3 nucleotide sequence: TGTGCCAGCAGTTTTGGTGGATTCACTGAAGCTTTCTTT. Translated: CASSFGGFTEAFF. V gene TRBV12-3 or TRBV12-4 combines with J gene TRBJ1-1; D unresolved. V lost 3 bases, J lost 4 bases, and 9 bases lay in between. The CDR3 consists of 13 residues.

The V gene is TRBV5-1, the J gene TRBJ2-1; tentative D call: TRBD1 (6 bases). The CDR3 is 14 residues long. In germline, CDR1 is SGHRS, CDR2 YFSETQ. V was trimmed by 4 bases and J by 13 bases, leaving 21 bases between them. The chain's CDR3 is CASSPIGAGDPQFF. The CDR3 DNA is TGCGCCAGCAGCCCCATAGGGGCAGGGGATCCACAGTTCTTC.

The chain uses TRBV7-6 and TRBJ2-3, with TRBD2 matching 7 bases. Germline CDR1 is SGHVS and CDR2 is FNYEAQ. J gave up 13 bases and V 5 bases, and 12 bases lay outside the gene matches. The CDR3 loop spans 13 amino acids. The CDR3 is CASSQGTTSSKYF. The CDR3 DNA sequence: TGTGCCAGCAGCCAAGGGACTACCTCGTCGAAGTATTTT.

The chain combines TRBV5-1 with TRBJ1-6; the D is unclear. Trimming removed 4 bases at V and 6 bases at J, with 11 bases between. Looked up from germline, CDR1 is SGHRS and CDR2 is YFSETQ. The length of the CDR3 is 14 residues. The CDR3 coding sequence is TGCGCCAGCAGCACGGACGGGAGTAATTCACCCCTCCACTTT. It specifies CASSTDGSNSPLHF.

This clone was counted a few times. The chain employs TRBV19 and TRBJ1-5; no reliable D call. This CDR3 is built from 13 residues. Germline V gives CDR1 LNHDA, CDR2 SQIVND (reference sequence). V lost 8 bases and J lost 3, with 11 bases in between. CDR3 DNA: TGTGCCAGTGAGGAAACTGTCAATCAGCCCCAGCATTTT. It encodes CASEETVNQPQHF.

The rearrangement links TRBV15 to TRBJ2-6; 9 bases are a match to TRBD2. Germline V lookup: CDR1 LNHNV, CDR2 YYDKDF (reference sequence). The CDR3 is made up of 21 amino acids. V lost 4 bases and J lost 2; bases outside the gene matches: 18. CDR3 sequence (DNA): TGTGCCACCAGCACCCACCCACCCTTTGGACTAGCGAGTCCTGGGGCCAACGTCCTGACTTTC. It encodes CATSTHPPFGLASPGANVLTF.

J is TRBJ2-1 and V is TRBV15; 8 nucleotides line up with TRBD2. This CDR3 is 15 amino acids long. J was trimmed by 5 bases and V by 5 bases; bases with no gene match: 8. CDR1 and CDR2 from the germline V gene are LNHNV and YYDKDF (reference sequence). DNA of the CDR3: TGTGCCACCAGCCGGTCGGGGGGGCCGAACAATGAGCAGTTCTTC. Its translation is CATSRSGGPNNEQFF.

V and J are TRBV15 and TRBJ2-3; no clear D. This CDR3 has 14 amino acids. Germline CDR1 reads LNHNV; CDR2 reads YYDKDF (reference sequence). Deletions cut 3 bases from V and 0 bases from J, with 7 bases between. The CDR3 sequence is CATSSGRSTDTQYF. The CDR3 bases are TGTGCCACCAGCAGCGGAAGGAGCACAGATACGCAGTATTTT.

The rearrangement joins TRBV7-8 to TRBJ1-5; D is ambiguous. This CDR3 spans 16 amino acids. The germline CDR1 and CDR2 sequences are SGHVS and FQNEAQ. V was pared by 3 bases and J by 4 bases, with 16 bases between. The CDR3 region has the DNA TGTGCCAGCAGCTTGGGTCCCAGGAACGCTAATCAGCCCCAGCATTTT. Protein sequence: CASSLGPRNANQPQHF.

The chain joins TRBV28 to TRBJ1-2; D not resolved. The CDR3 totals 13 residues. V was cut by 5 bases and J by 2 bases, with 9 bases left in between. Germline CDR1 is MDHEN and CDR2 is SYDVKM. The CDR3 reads CASSKTPNYGYTF. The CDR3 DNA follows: TGTGCCAGCAGTAAAACACCAAACTATGGCTACACCTTC.

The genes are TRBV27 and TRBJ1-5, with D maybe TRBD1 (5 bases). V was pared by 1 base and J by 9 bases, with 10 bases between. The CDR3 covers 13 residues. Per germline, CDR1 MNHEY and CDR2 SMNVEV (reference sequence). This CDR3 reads CASSLLGGVPQHF. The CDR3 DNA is TGTGCCAGCAGTTTATTGGGGGGAGTGCCCCAGCATTTT.

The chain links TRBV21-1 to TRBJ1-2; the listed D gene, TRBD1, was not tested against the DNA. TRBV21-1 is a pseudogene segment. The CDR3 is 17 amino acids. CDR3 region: CASRLASGRGCNYGYTF. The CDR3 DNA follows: TGTGCCAGCAGACTCGCATCCGGAAGGGGATGTAACTATGGCTACACCTTC.

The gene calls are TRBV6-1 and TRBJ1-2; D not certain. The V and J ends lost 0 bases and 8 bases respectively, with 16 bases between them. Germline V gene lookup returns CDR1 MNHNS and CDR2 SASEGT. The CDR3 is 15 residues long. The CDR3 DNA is TGTGCCAGCAGTGAAGCGCTTCGGTCCGTTGGAGGCTACACCTTC. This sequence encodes CASSEALRSVGGYTF.

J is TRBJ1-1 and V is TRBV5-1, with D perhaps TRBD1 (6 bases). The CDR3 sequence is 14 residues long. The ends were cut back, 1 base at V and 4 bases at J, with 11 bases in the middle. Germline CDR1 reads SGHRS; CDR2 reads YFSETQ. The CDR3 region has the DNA TGCGCCAGCAGCTTGCGAGTAGGGGGCACTGAAGCTTTCTTT. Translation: CASSLRVGGTEAFF.

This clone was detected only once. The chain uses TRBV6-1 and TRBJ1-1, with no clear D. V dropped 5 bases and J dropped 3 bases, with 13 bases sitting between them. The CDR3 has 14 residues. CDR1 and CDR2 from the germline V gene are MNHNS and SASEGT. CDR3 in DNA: TGTGCCAGCAGTTTCCCCGAGCGTTACACTGAAGCTTTCTTT. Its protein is CASSFPERYTEAFF.

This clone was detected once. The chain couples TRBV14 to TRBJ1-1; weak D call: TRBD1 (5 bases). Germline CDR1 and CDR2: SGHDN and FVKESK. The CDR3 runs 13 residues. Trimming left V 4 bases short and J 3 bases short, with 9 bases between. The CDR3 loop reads CASSRDSYTEAFF. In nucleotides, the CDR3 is TGTGCCAGCAGCCGGGACTCGTACACTGAAGCTTTCTTT.

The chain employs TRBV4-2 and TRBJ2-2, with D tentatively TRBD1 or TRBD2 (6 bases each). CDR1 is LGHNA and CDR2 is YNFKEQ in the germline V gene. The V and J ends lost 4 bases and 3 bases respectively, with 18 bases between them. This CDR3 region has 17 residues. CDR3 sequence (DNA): TGTGCCAGCAGCCCCGAAGGAGGGGGGTCCTACACCGGGGAGCTGTTTTTT. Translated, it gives CASSPEGGGSYTGELFF.

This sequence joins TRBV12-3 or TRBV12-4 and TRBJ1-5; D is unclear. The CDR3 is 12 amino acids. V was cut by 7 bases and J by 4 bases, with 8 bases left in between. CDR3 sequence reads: CASKSVNQPQHF. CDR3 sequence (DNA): TGTGCCAGCAAATCGGTAAATCAGCCCCAGCATTTT.

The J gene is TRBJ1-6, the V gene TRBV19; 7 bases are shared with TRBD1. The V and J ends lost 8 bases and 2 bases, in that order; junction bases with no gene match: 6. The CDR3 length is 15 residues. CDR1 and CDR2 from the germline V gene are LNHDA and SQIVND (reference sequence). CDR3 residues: CASLEGAAYNSPLHF. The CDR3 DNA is TGTGCCAGTCTAGAGGGGGCGGCCTATAATTCACCCCTCCACTTT.

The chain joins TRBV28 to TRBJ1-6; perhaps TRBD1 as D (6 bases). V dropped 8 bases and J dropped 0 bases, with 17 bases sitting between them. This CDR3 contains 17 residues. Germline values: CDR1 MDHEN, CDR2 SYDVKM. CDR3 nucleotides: TGTGCCAGCCGGGGGGAGCCGGACAGCTCCTATAATTCACCCCTCCACTTT. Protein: CASRGEPDSSYNSPLHF.

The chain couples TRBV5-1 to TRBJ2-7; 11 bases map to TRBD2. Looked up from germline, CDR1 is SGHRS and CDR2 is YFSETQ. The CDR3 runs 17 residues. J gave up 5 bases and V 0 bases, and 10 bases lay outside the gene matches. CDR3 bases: TGCGCCAGCAGCTTGGTTTTAGCGGGGGGGCAAGTCGACGAGCAGTACTTC. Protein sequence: CASSLVLAGGQVDEQYF.